The rows below give T cell receptor beta chains drawn from one sample of a study of OX40 agonist ivuxolimab in advanced cancers. TCRdb's table, derived via immunoSEQ multiplex PCR, lists solely in-frame clones and lacks some. The sample has approximately 84,000 clones; 90% to 95% are singletons. Source: CD4+ or CD8+ T cells sorted from blood, taken in a trial of the OX40 agonist ivuxolimab. All receptors come from an adult with an advanced solid tumor such as melanoma, head and neck, liver or kidney cancer. The CDR3 runs from the conserved cysteine through the conserved F or W.

v_gene,j_gene,CDR3aa
TRBV11-3,TRBJ2-7,CASTQRDGSPYEQYF
TRBV4-2,TRBJ2-5,CASSQVMRETQYF
TRBV5-5,TRBJ2-5,CASSLGTGEQETQYF
TRBV5-4,TRBJ1-1,CASSPSGGMNTEAFF
TRBV5-1,TRBJ1-2,CASSLGRGGPQGYGYGYTF
TRBV9,TRBJ1-4,CASSVGRANEKLFF
TRBV5-5,TRBJ1-1,CASARQGDTEAFF
TRBV5-1,TRBJ1-2,CASSLAGDRNGYTF
TRBV30,TRBJ2-7,CAWSFWTSGAEQYF
TRBV4-2,TRBJ2-7,CASSQDPLAGRYEQYF
TRBV7-9,TRBJ1-4,CASSLASGTGVEKLFF
TRBV11-2,TRBJ1-1,CASSLAGVTAFF
TRBV11-3,TRBJ2-1,CASSLGFDEQFF
TRBV29-1,TRBJ1-4,CSVGEGALGKLFF
TRBV11-1,TRBJ2-1,CASNSLAGGSNEQFF
TRBV18,TRBJ1-1,CASSPRQDGTEAFF
TRBV11-3,TRBJ2-7,CASTLDGVYEQYF
TRBV5-4,TRBJ2-7,CASSQGRQAFYEQYF
TRBV29-1,TRBJ2-5,CSVEPTAKETQYF
TRBV19,TRBJ2-7,CASSLYPRQGYEQYF
TRBV6-1,TRBJ1-1,CASSEAGTVNTEAFF
TRBV2,TRBJ1-5,CASSEGGGQPQHF
TRBV2,TRBJ2-4,CASSARTGRGIQYF
TRBV28,TRBJ2-7,CASRPPGGRNLYEQYF
TRBV18,TRBJ1-4,CASSSTGTENEKLFF
TRBV5-4,TRBJ2-3,CASSLGFGGTDTQYF
TRBV9,TRBJ2-5,CASSVGLAQETQYF
TRBV28,TRBJ1-1,CASSRQGLGNTEAFF
TRBV4-3,TRBJ1-3,CASSESQVSGNTIYF
TRBV6-5,TRBJ1-2,CASSYQQTGGYTF
TRBV7-8,TRBJ2-3,CASSLGRRADTQYF
TRBV28,TRBJ2-1,CASSLGVSGLELF
TRBV28,TRBJ2-5,CASAPQVGGEQYF
TRBV7-8,TRBJ2-2,CASSFGSLDTGELFF
TRBV28,TRBJ2-1,CASTGPGQGAREQFF
TRBV5-1,TRBJ2-7,CASSWTGFSYEQYF
TRBV6-1,TRBJ1-6,CASSDGTAFRAPLHF
TRBV7-2,TRBJ2-1,CASSPWTSGGARDEQFF
TRBV12-5,TRBJ2-7,CASGLWTGGGEQYF